These T cell receptor beta chains were read from a single sample in a study of PD-1 blockade in classical Hodgkin lymphoma. Sequencing was performed with immunoSEQ multiplex PCR; in TCRdb, only in-frame clones are kept and a portion is missing. The data hold approximately 4,200 clones, with approximately 88% observed a single time. The input for sequencing was CD4+ T cells from blood, taken at baseline. Receptors were obtained from a human donor with classical Hodgkin lymphoma. The CDR3 runs from the conserved cysteine through the conserved F or W. The D gene is left open where the match is weak. The listing skips clone size in some rows; elsewhere it reads once, few, many or a size class.

clone size | D gene | J gene | V gene | CDR3 protein | CDR3 DNA
- | - | TRBJ2-3 | TRBV5-1 | CASSATGNPRTDTQYF | TGCGCCAGCAGCGCCACAGGGAATCCCCGCACAGATACGCAGTATTTT
- | TRBD1 | TRBJ2-2 | TRBV5-1 | CASSWDRAFTGELFF | TGCGCCAGCAGCTGGGACAGGGCCTTCACCGGGGAGCTGTTTTTT
- | - | TRBJ2-5 | TRBV11-2 | CASSPRGPQETQYF | TGTGCCAGCAGCCCCCGGGGGCCCCAAGAGACCCAGTACTTC
- | - | TRBJ2-2 | TRBV5-1 | CASSLDSGELFF | TGCGCCAGCAGCTTAGACTCCGGGGAGCTGTTTTTT
- | - | TRBJ2-6 | TRBV15 | CATSREGRGRASGPGANVLTF | TGTGCCACCAGCAGAGAGGGTAGAGGTAGGGCCTCCGGACCTGGGGCCAACGTCCTGACTTTC
- | - | TRBJ1-4 | TRBV6-5 | CASSYSAPTNEKLFF | TGTGCCAGCAGTTACTCGGCGCCGACAAATGAAAAACTGTTTTTT
- | - | TRBJ2-7 | TRBV10-3 | CAIRGQGVSSYEQYF | TGTGCCATCAGAGGGCAGGGAGTCAGCTCCTACGAGCAGTACTTC
- | - | TRBJ2-7 | TRBV2 | CASSEAFLYEQYF | TGTGCCAGCAGTGAAGCATTCCTCTACGAGCAGTACTTC
few | - | TRBJ1-1 | TRBV30 | CAWSGGRMNTEAFF | TGTGCCTGGAGCGGGGGAAGGATGAACACTGAAGCTTTCTTT
few | - | TRBJ2-7 | TRBV5-1 | CASSPERGDYEQYF | TGCGCCAGCAGCCCCGAACGTGGTGACTACGAGCAGTACTTC
- | TRBD2 | TRBJ2-3 | TRBV5-1 | CASSLAGEAVTDTQYF | TGCGCCAGCAGCCTAGCGGGGGAGGCCGTCACAGATACGCAGTATTTT
- | - | TRBJ2-4 | TRBV15 | CATSRDFLTLGENIQYF | TGTGCCACCAGCAGAGATTTCCTAACGTTAGGGGAAAACATTCAGTACTTC
few | - | TRBJ1-5 | TRBV19 | CASSIAQGSNQPQHF | TGTGCCAGTAGTATAGCCCAGGGGAGCAATCAGCCCCAGCATTTT
- | - | TRBJ2-1 | TRBV12-5 | CAIQDNEQFF | TGTGCTATACAGGACAATGAGCAGTTCTTC
- | - | TRBJ2-6 | TRBV30 | CAWRNDRTGANVLTF | TGTGCCTGGAGAAACGACAGGACTGGGGCCAACGTCCTGACTTTC
- | - | TRBJ2-7 | TRBV5-1 | CASSLGLVQGSYEQYF | TGCGCCAGCAGCTTAGGGCTGGTGCAGGGCTCCTACGAGCAGTACTTC
- | - | TRBJ1-2 | TRBV25-1 | CASSDWSRGYTF | TGTGCCAGCAGTGATTGGTCACGCGGCTACACCTTC
- | - | TRBJ2-3 | TRBV18 | CASSPSTGQDTQYF | TGTGCCAGCTCACCTTCGACTGGACAAGATACGCAGTATTTT
- | - | TRBJ1-1 | TRBV6-5 | CASSYPTGGRTEAFF | TGTGCCAGCAGTTACCCGACGGGGGGGAGGACTGAAGCTTTCTTT
- | - | TRBJ1-6 | TRBV4-1 | CASSQDYGGLRYNSPLHF | TGCGCCAGCAGCCAAGATTACGGCGGACTACGATATAATTCACCCCTCCACTTT
- | - | TRBJ2-3 | TRBV5-1 | CASSPQGGSTDTQYF | TGCGCCAGCAGCCCCCAAGGGGGGAGCACAGATACGCAGTATTTT
once | - | TRBJ2-1 | TRBV5-1 | CASSFPRGDEQFF | TGCGCCAGCAGCTTTCCGCGAGGCGATGAGCAGTTCTTC
- | - | TRBJ2-7 | TRBV6-5 | CASSYSRGGYEQYF | TGTGCCAGCAGTTATTCTAGAGGGGGCTACGAGCAGTACTTC
- | - | TRBJ2-1 | TRBV11-2 | CASRLGLGGRHNEQFF | TGTGCCAGCAGGCTTGGGTTGGGTGGCAGGCACAATGAGCAGTTCTTC
- | - | TRBJ2-5 | TRBV5-1 | CASSLRDGAATQYF | TGCGCCAGCAGCTTACGGGACGGCGCAGCGACCCAGTACTTC
- | - | TRBJ1-4 | TRBV5-1 | CASSLLGATNEKLFF | TGCGCCAGCAGCTTGTTAGGGGCAACTAATGAAAAACTGTTTTTT
- | - | TRBJ2-5 | TRBV6-6 | CASSYSPGVGGTQYF | TGTGCCAGCAGTTACTCGCCTGGTGTAGGGGGGACCCAGTACTTC
once | - | TRBJ2-6 | TRBV5-1 | CASSLLGTSGANVLTF | TGCGCCAGCAGCTTGTTGGGGACCTCTGGGGCCAACGTCCTGACTTTC
- | - | TRBJ1-2 | TRBV6-1 | CASSASSTNYGYTF | TGTGCCAGCAGTGCGAGCAGTACTAACTATGGCTACACCTTC
- | TRBD1 | TRBJ2-3 | TRBV5-1 | CASTLSGGTGSTDTQYF | TGCGCCAGCACCCTCTCCGGTGGGACAGGGAGCACAGATACGCAGTATTTT
- | TRBD1 | TRBJ1-5 | TRBV6-1 | CASLTGTIQNQPQHF | TGTGCCAGTTTGACAGGGACTATTCAAAATCAGCCCCAGCATTTT
once | TRBD1 | TRBJ2-7 | TRBV5-4 | CASSSVPRIGQGSYEQYF | TGTGCCAGCAGCTCCGTACCGAGAATAGGACAGGGTAGTTACGAGCAGTACTTC
- | TRBD2 | TRBJ2-5 | TRBV20-1 | CSGLVGQTQYF | TGCAGCGGACTAGTTGGGCAGACCCAGTACTTC
- | - | TRBJ2-7 | TRBV5-1 | CASSLIGESKDYEQYF | TGCGCCAGCAGCTTGATCGGGGAGAGTAAGGATTACGAGCAGTACTTC